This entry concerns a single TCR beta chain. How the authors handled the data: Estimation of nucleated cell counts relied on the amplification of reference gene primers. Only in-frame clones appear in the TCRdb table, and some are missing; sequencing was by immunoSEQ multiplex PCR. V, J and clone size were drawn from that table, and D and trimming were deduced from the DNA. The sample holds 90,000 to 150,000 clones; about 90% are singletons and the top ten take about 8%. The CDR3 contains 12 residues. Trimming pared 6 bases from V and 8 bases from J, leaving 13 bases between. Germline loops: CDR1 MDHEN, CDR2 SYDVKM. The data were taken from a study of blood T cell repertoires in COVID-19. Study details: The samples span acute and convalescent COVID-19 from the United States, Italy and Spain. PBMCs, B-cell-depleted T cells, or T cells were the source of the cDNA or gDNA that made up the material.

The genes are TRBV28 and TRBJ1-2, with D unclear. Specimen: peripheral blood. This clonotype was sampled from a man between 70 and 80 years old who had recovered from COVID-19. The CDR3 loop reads CASSSGPGGYTF. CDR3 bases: TGTGCCAGCAGCAGCGGGCCGGGGGGCTACACCTTC.